This T cell receptor (beta chain) was captured in a study of blood T cell repertoires in COVID-19. CDR1 and CDR2 from the germline V gene are SGHAT and FQNNGV. The germline V and J ends were trimmed by 1 base and 2 bases, with 22 bases remaining between them. The CDR3 totals 19 residues. TCRdb keeps only in-frame clones here, not all; method: immunoSEQ multiplex PCR. The table records roughly 250,000 clones, approximately 86% of them present only once. The receptor was isolated from a man aged 55 to 70 who had recovered from COVID-19. Sequencing was done on a sample of peripheral blood. The chain employs TRBV11-2 and TRBJ2-3; weak D call: TRBD2 (6 bases). CDR3 protein: CASSLGRQRSGRATDTQYF. DNA of the CDR3: TGTGCCAGCAGCTTAGGGCGCCAACGGAGCGGGCGAGCCACAGATACGCAGTATTTT.